These 31 T cell receptor beta chains were sequenced from one sample in a study of blood T cell repertoires in COVID-19. Libraries were prepared by immunoSEQ multiplex PCR; TCRdb keeps only in-frame clonotypes and omits some of them. The profile shows under 350,000 clones, about 86% of them singletons. The sequenced material came from PBMCs or T cells enriched from blood (not recorded which). The receptors derive from a woman aged 40 to 50 with acute COVID-19.

The chain uses TRBV3-1 (or the pseudogene TRBV3-2) and TRBJ2-4; unclear D gene. Trimming stripped 0 bases from V and 5 bases from J, with 11 bases between. CDR3 size: 15 residues. Looked up from germline, CDR1 is LGHDT and CDR2 is YNNKEL (reference sequence). CDR3 nucleotides: TGTGCCAGCAGCCAAGAGCTCACGAGGCAAAACATTCAGTACTTC. Translated, it gives CASSQELTRQNIQYF.

The chain has TRBV19 and TRBJ1-5; 7 bases map to TRBD1. Germline CDR1 and CDR2: LNHDA and SQIVND (reference sequence). The CDR3 totals 15 residues. V trimming: 3 bases; J trimming: 2 bases; junction bases outside the gene matches: 4. The CDR3 DNA reads as TGTGCCAGTAGTATGGGCGACAGGGGCAATCAGCCCCAGCATTTT. It yields the protein CASSMGDRGNQPQHF.

This clone was seen just once. The V call is TRBV5-1, the J call TRBJ2-5, with 7 nucleotides matching TRBD1. Germline V lookup: CDR1 SGHRS, CDR2 YFSETQ. Trimming at V came to 5 bases and at J to 5 bases, leaving 9 bases not matched to a gene. CDR3 length equals 14 residues. The CDR3 sequence is CASRRQGLGETQYF. CDR3 coding DNA: TGCGCCAGCAGAAGACAGGGTTTAGGGGAGACCCAGTACTTC.

V is TRBV19 and J is TRBJ2-2; tentatively, D is TRBD1 (6 bases). The CDR3 extends over 13 amino acids. Germline CDR1 is LNHDA and CDR2 is SQIVND (reference sequence). V gave up 7 bases and J gave up 5 bases, with 11 bases separating them. The CDR3 DNA is TGTGCCAGTATGGTGGGACATACCGGGGAGCTGTTTTTT. This gives the protein CASMVGHTGELFF.

The chain uses TRBV20-1 and TRBJ1-1; TRBD1 might be the D (6 bases). This CDR3 is built from 11 residues. In germline, CDR1 is DFQATT, CDR2 SNEGSKA (reference sequence). The CDR3 DNA follows: TGCAGAACAGGGTGGAACACTGAAGCTTTCTTT. Amino acid sequence: CRTGWNTEAFF.

This chain connects TRBV3-1 (or the pseudogene TRBV3-2) to TRBJ2-3; TRBD2 might be the D (7 bases). The CDR3 spans 16 residues. Trimming removed 0 bases at V and 4 bases at J, with 14 bases between. The germline CDR1 and CDR2 sequences are LGHDT and YNNKEL (reference sequence). CDR3 amino acids: CASSQETGGDADTQYF. Written as DNA, the CDR3 is TGTGCCAGCAGCCAAGAGACGGGGGGCGATGCAGATACGCAGTATTTT.

In DNA form, the CDR3 reads TGTGCCAGCAGTTTAGACAGGAGCAATCAGCCCCAGCATTTT. Translation gives CASSLDRSNQPQHF. V and J are TRBV27 and TRBJ1-5, with D possibly matching TRBD1 (6 bases). V gave up 2 bases and J gave up 1 base, with 6 bases separating them. Germline-derived CDR1 and CDR2 are MNHEY and SMNVEV (reference sequence). CDR3 length: 14 amino acids.

This clone was detected only once. The chain carries TRBV25-1 and TRBJ1-5; 8 bases line up with TRBD1. The V gene end was trimmed by 3 bases and the J gene end by 9 bases; junction bases not matched to a gene: 10. Germline V gene sequence: CDR1 MGHDK, CDR2 SYGVNS. This CDR3 comprises 15 residues. The CDR3, as DNA: TGTGCCAGCAGTGAGACAGGGGCCGGCGGGGGGCCCCAGCATTTT. This gives the protein CASSETGAGGGPQHF.

The chain links TRBV5-1 to TRBJ2-3; TRBD1 is a possible D gene (6 bases). Germline CDR1 SGHRS, CDR2 YFSETQ. Trimming removed 0 bases from V and 2 bases from J, with 28 bases in between. The CDR3 has 21 amino acids. The CDR3 spells CASSLEGPPYRATSNTDTQYF. Here the CDR3 DNA reads TGCGCCAGCAGCTTGGAGGGCCCCCCATACAGGGCCACCTCTAACACAGATACGCAGTATTTT.

V and J are TRBV5-1 and TRBJ2-1; no firm D call. The V gene lost 0 bases and the J gene lost 0 bases, with 10 bases spanning the gap. The CDR3 consists of 16 residues. CDR1 SGHRS and CDR2 YFSETQ come from the germline V gene. The CDR3 sequence is CASSLVGLSSYNEQFF. The CDR3 bases are TGCGCCAGCAGCTTGGTGGGCCTAAGCTCCTACAATGAGCAGTTCTTC.

The chain carries TRBV7-9 and TRBJ1-3; 9 bases are shared with TRBD1. V was pared by 5 bases and J by 8 bases, with 7 bases of the junction left unmatched. CDR3 length: 14 residues. Germline V gene lookup returns CDR1 SEHNR and CDR2 FQNEAQ (reference sequence). CDR3 bases: TGTGCCAGCAGCCAACTGGACAGGGGTGACACCATATATTTT. Protein sequence: CASSQLDRGDTIYF.

This clone was detected only a few times. The rearrangement uses TRBV7-2 and TRBJ2-3, with 9 nucleotides matching TRBD2. V was pared by 4 bases and J by 1 base, with 6 bases of the junction left unmatched. The CDR3 extends over 16 amino acids. Germline CDR1 is SGHTA and CDR2 is FQGNSA. This CDR3 is CASSYSGRARTDTQYF. The CDR3 region has the DNA TGTGCCAGCAGCTATAGCGGGAGAGCCCGCACAGATACGCAGTATTTT.

The rearrangement links TRBV5-4 to TRBJ2-1, with 11 bases identical to TRBD2. The junction had 15 bases not matched to a gene; V was cut back by 5 bases and J by 8 bases. The CDR3 is 17 residues long. Per the germline V gene, CDR1 is SGHNT and CDR2 is YYREEE (reference sequence). The CDR3 DNA sequence: TGTGCCAGCAGACCGAAGGGGAATAGCGGGGGGGCAGATGAGCAGTTCTTC. Its protein is CASRPKGNSGGADEQFF.

The J gene is TRBJ1-1, the V gene TRBV10-3, with unresolved D. There are 15 residues in the CDR3. From germline, CDR1 is ENHRY and CDR2 SYGVKD. Trimming shortened V by 3 bases and J by 3 bases, and 14 bases separated the two germline ends. CDR3 DNA sequence: TGTGCCATCAGTGATTTAGGTGCGGGGTACACTGAAGCTTTCTTT. Its translation: CAISDLGAGYTEAFF.

The V gene is TRBV7-9, the J gene TRBJ2-6; the match to TRBD1 covers 7 bases. Germline lookup yields CDR1 SEHNR and CDR2 FQNEAQ (reference sequence). J was trimmed by 0 bases and V by 5 bases; bases with no gene match: 7. This CDR3 has 17 amino acids. The CDR3 spells CASSRDSQYSGANVLTF. DNA of the CDR3: TGTGCCAGCAGCCGGGACAGCCAGTACTCTGGGGCCAACGTCCTGACTTTC.

This clone was counted only a few times. V and J are TRBV4-3 and TRBJ2-2, with 10 bases fitting TRBD2. The germline V gene has CDR1 LGHNA and CDR2 YSLEER. This CDR3 has 16 amino acids. The V and J ends lost 4 bases and 6 bases, in that order; junction bases with no gene match: 8. CDR3: CASSPERGGYAGELFF. In DNA form, the CDR3 reads TGCGCCAGCAGCCCCGAGCGGGGGGGCTACGCCGGGGAGCTGTTTTTT.

This clone is a singleton in its sample. The V and J genes are TRBV28 and TRBJ1-1, with D perhaps TRBD1 (5 bases). V lost 1 base, J lost 8 bases, and 8 bases lay in between. Germline V CDR1 and CDR2: MDHEN, SYDVKM. The CDR3 contains 12 residues. CDR3 coding DNA: TGTGCCAGCAGTTTATTGCGGGGGGAAGCTTTCTTT. This gives the protein CASSLLRGEAFF.

This chain connects TRBV19 to TRBJ1-3; 10 positions agree with TRBD1. Germline V gene sequence: CDR1 LNHDA, CDR2 SQIVND (reference sequence). With V trimmed by 4 bases and J by 5 bases, 2 bases remained unmatched. This CDR3 region has 14 residues. CDR3 sequence reads: CASSTGQGRNTIYF. The CDR3 DNA is TGTGCCAGTAGTACGGGACAGGGGAGAAACACCATATATTTT.

This chain connects TRBV4-2 to TRBJ1-6; 7 bases are a match to TRBD1. CDR3 length equals 16 residues. Trimming took 3 bases from V and 7 from J; bases not matched to a gene: 9. Germline CDR1 LGHNA, CDR2 YNFKEQ. CDR3 bases: TGTGCCAGCAGCCACCTAGGACAGGAGCCAAATTCACCCCTCCACTTT. Translated, it gives CASSHLGQEPNSPLHF.

The chain has TRBV5-1 and TRBJ2-2; tentatively, D is TRBD1 (6 bases). V was trimmed by 4 bases and J by 6 bases, leaving 16 bases between them. This CDR3 is 15 amino acids long. Germline V lookup: CDR1 SGHRS, CDR2 YFSETQ. The DNA for the CDR3 is TGCGCCAGCAGCAACGAGGGACATCTTCCCGGGGAGCTGTTTTTT. Protein product: CASSNEGHLPGELFF. The whole variable domain, filled in from reference TRBV5-1 and TRBJ2-2, reads KAGVTQTPRYLIKTRGQQVTLSCSPISGHRSVSWYQQTPGQGLQFLFEYFSETQRNKGNFPGRFSGRQFSNSRSEMNVSTLELGDSALYLCASSNEGHLPGELFFGEGSRLTVL.

J is TRBJ1-1 and V is TRBV6-2 or TRBV6-3; D not resolved. In germline, CDR1 is MNHEY, CDR2 SVGEGT. The length of the CDR3 is 12 residues. The germline V and J ends were trimmed by 2 bases and 5 bases, with 6 bases remaining between them. CDR3 sequence: CASSYPPTEAFF. In DNA, the CDR3 is TGTGCCAGCAGTTACCCCCCAACTGAAGCTTTCTTT.

CDR3 sequence reads: CASSLTSGVPGELFF. CDR3 bases: TGTGCCAGCAGTCTAACTAGCGGGGTACCCGGGGAGCTGTTTTTT. The genes are TRBV7-6 and TRBJ2-2, with TRBD2 matching over 10 bases. The V and J ends lost 6 bases and 6 bases, in that order; junction bases with no gene match: 7. The CDR3 contains 15 residues. The germline V gene encodes CDR1 SGHVS and CDR2 FNYEAQ.

This chain connects TRBV6-4 to TRBJ2-7, with 11 bases aligning to TRBD2. After removal of 5 bases from V and 6 bases from J, the junction contained 3 bases not matched to a gene. This CDR3 region has 13 residues. Germline values: CDR1 MRHNA, CDR2 SNTAGT. CDR3 residues: CASSILAGGEQYF. The CDR3 nucleotides are TGTGCCAGCAGTATCCTAGCGGGAGGCGAGCAGTACTTC.

The chain is built from TRBV27 and TRBJ1-2, with D possibly matching TRBD1 (6 bases). V gave up 4 bases and J gave up 7 bases, with 22 bases separating them. In germline, CDR1 is MNHEY, CDR2 SMNVEV (reference sequence). This CDR3 is 16 amino acids long. The CDR3 nucleotides are TGTGCCAGCAGTTGGGGAGGGGGGGGACTCCAAGCTGGCTACACCTTC. It codes for CASSWGGGGLQAGYTF.

The V call is TRBV14, the J call TRBJ2-2; D remains ambiguous. The CDR3 is 16 amino acids. V was trimmed by 3 bases and J by 2 bases, leaving 13 bases between them. Germline V CDR1 and CDR2: SGHDN, FVKESK. The CDR3 DNA sequence: TGTGCCAGCAGCCACCAGACTTTACTTAACACCGGGGAGCTGTTTTTT. Amino acids: CASSHQTLLNTGELFF.

The CDR3 sequence: CASSPPLQGIAKNIQYF. The CDR3 region has the DNA TGTGCCAGCTCACCACCCCTGCAGGGTATAGCCAAAAACATTCAGTACTTC. The J gene is TRBJ2-4, the V gene TRBV18; D may be TRBD1 (5 bases). CDR3 length equals 17 residues. With 0 bases removed from V and 0 bases from J, the gap between germline ends came to 12 bases. Germline CDR1 reads KGHSH; CDR2 reads LQKENI.

The chain carries TRBV11-2 and TRBJ2-5; tentative D call: TRBD1 (6 bases). Per germline, CDR1 SGHAT and CDR2 FQNNGV. The V end lost 0 bases, the J end lost 2 bases, and 10 bases lay between the germline ends. The CDR3 runs 15 residues. The CDR3 region has the DNA TGTGCCAGCAGCTTAGAACAGGGCCAACAAGAGACCCAGTACTTC. It codes for CASSLEQGQQETQYF.

V gene TRBV19 combines with J gene TRBJ1-5, with TRBD1 matching over 7 bases. V trimming: 5 bases; J trimming: 4 bases; junction bases outside the gene matches: 14. The germline gives CDR1 LNHDA, CDR2 SQIVND (reference sequence). The CDR3 length is 17 residues. The CDR3 spells CASSPLGQATSNQPQHF. In DNA form, the CDR3 reads TGTGCCAGTAGTCCCCTTGGACAGGCCACTTCTAATCAGCCCCAGCATTTT.

This sequence joins TRBV7-2 and TRBJ1-4; 8 nucleotides align to TRBD1. V dropped 2 bases and J dropped 2; count of bases not matched to a gene: 7. This CDR3 is 17 amino acids long. In germline, CDR1 is SGHTA, CDR2 FQGNSA. CDR3 amino acids: CASSLRDRTSTNEKLFF. The CDR3 DNA is TGTGCCAGCAGCTTAAGGGACAGGACGTCGACTAATGAAAAACTGTTTTTT.

The chain couples TRBV5-1 to TRBJ1-4; D uncertain. The CDR3 sequence is 14 residues long. V was cut by 0 bases and J by 5 bases, with 8 bases left in between. Per the germline V gene, CDR1 is SGHRS and CDR2 is YFSETQ. CDR3 sequence: CASSLDSSNEKLFF. As DNA, the CDR3 is TGCGCCAGCAGCTTGGACAGCTCGAATGAAAAACTGTTTTTT. Together with reference TRBV5-1 and TRBJ1-4, the CDR3 gives the full variable domain: KAGVTQTPRYLIKTRGQQVTLSCSPISGHRSVSWYQQTPGQGLQFLFEYFSETQRNKGNFPGRFSGRQFSNSRSEMNVSTLELGDSALYLCASSLDSSNEKLFFGSGTQLSVL.

V is TRBV3-1 (or the pseudogene TRBV3-2) and J is TRBJ2-2, with TRBD2 as a possible D gene (5 bases). CDR1 is LGHDT, CDR2 YNNKEL, per germline (reference sequence). The CDR3 is 12 amino acids. Trimming shortened V by 4 bases and J by 6 bases, and 6 bases separated the two germline ends. CDR3 loop: CASSLGAGELFF. CDR3 nucleotides: TGTGCCAGCAGCCTCGGGGCCGGGGAGCTGTTTTTT.